This note documents a single T cell receptor beta chain sequence. This sample is part of a study of blood T cell repertoires in COVID-19. As for the study in general: Researchers got acute and convalescent COVID-19 samples from the United States, Italy and Spain. In each case, the material was cDNA or gDNA derived from T cells, B-cell-depleted T cells, or PBMCs.

Trimming took off 1 base at V and 6 bases at J, with 9 bases between the two ends. Germline V CDR1 and CDR2: KGHSH, LQKENI. This CDR3 contains 13 residues. Per the original methods: Amplified reference gene primers provided the basis for estimating nucleated cell counts. Produced via immunoSEQ multiplex PCR; TCRdb's table is partial and in-frame only. The V and J calls and the clone size are those of that table, but D and trimming were determined from the DNA. The sample records some 100,000 clones, about 89% being singletons. V usage is TRBV18 and J usage is TRBJ1-1; tentative D call: TRBD1 (6 bases). The TCR was taken from a middle-aged man with active COVID-19. The specimen sequenced was peripheral blood. Here the CDR3 reads CASSPREGAEAFF. CDR3 bases: TGTGCCAGCTCACCACGAGAGGGGGCTGAAGCTTTCTTT.